The clone carrying this T cell receptor beta chain was counted at least ten times. TCRdb reprocessed the RT-PCR reads with MiXCR, giving one entry per CDR3 protein. This table has about 680,000 distinct CDR3 sequences, 12% to 15% appearing once. This CDR3 contains 15 residues. From germline, CDR1 is SGHTA and CDR2 FQGNSA. V lost 5 bases and J lost 12, with 20 bases in between. The origin of this receptor is a female donor in good health, serving as a healthy control. The sample comprised memory CD4+ T cells from blood. The chain carries TRBV7-2 and TRBJ1-6; D call uncertain. The CDR3 region has the DNA TGTGCCAGCAGCCAATCGGTCCGCGGTGTCGTACCCCTCCACTTT. Amino acid sequence: CASSQSVRGVVPLHF.